A selection of T cell receptor beta chains follows, all from one sample in a study of shared clonotypes between healthy human individuals. Sequencing used immunoSEQ multiplex PCR; TCRdb keeps in-frame clones, though not all of them. The table includes almost 750,000 clones, around 70% detected once. The material sequenced was memory CD4+ T cells sorted from blood. Every receptor here comes from a woman in her twenties or thirties in good health. CDR3s include the opening cysteine and the closing phenylalanine or tryptophan. Fields, in order: CDR3 length, clone size, D gene, V gene, J gene, CDR3 DNA, CDR3 protein. A D gene is named only where the DNA matches it firmly. Rows may omit the clone size; those that give it use once, few, many or a size class.

cdr3_length: 17
clone_size: .
d_call: .
v_call: TRBV5-1
j_call: TRBJ2-7
cdr3_nt: TGCGCCAGCAGCTTGAATTATCGTCCAGCGCGACCCTACGAGCAGTACTTC
cdr3_aa: CASSLNYRPARPYEQYF

cdr3_length: 13
clone_size: few
d_call: .
v_call: TRBV5-6
j_call: TRBJ2-1
cdr3_nt: TGTGCCAGCAGCTTCGGGACCACAAATGAGCAGTTCTTC
cdr3_aa: CASSFGTTNEQFF

cdr3_length: 14
clone_size: once
d_call: .
v_call: TRBV6-5
j_call: TRBJ2-7
cdr3_nt: TGTGCCAGCAGGACAGCCGGGACTCTGTTCGAGCAGTACTTC
cdr3_aa: CASRTAGTLFEQYF

cdr3_length: 13
clone_size: .
d_call: .
v_call: TRBV6-4
j_call: TRBJ1-1
cdr3_nt: TGTGCCAGCAGTCCCTCCATGAACACTGAAGCTTTCTTT
cdr3_aa: CASSPSMNTEAFF

cdr3_length: 15
clone_size: few
d_call: TRBD2
v_call: TRBV5-1
j_call: TRBJ2-1
cdr3_nt: TGCGCCAGCAGCCTAAGTAGCGGGTCCTACAATGAGCAGTTCTTC
cdr3_aa: CASSLSSGSYNEQFF

cdr3_length: 12
clone_size: .
d_call: .
v_call: TRBV25-1
j_call: TRBJ1-2
cdr3_nt: TGTGCCAGCTATGGCAGGGGCTATGGCTACACCTTC
cdr3_aa: CASYGRGYGYTF

cdr3_length: 17
clone_size: many
d_call: TRBD2
v_call: TRBV4-1
j_call: TRBJ2-3
cdr3_nt: TGCGCCAGCAGCCACCCAGCGACTAGCGGGAGGGCCGATACGCAGTATTTT
cdr3_aa: CASSHPATSGRADTQYF

cdr3_length: 14
clone_size: .
d_call: .
v_call: TRBV5-1
j_call: TRBJ2-1
cdr3_nt: TGCGCCAGCAGCTTGGGGATCGGGATCAATGAGCAGTTCTTC
cdr3_aa: CASSLGIGINEQFF

cdr3_length: 16
clone_size: .
d_call: TRBD1
v_call: TRBV9
j_call: TRBJ1-3
cdr3_nt: TGTGCCAGCAGCTCCATGGGGACAGGGGCTGGAAACACCATATATTTT
cdr3_aa: CASSSMGTGAGNTIYF

cdr3_length: 14
clone_size: .
d_call: TRBD1
v_call: TRBV28
j_call: TRBJ2-5
cdr3_nt: TGTGCCAGCAGGCGGACAGGGGGCGAAGAGACCCAGTACTTC
cdr3_aa: CASRRTGGEETQYF

cdr3_length: 15
clone_size: few
d_call: .
v_call: TRBV27
j_call: TRBJ1-2
cdr3_nt: TGTGCCAGCAGCCTCTCCCAAGGGGTCCACTATGGCTACACCTTC
cdr3_aa: CASSLSQGVHYGYTF

cdr3_length: 13
clone_size: .
d_call: .
v_call: TRBV19
j_call: TRBJ2-3
cdr3_nt: TGTGCCAGTAGTATAACGGGGTCAGATACGCAGTATTTT
cdr3_aa: CASSITGSDTQYF

cdr3_length: 18
clone_size: .
d_call: .
v_call: TRBV25-1
j_call: TRBJ2-4
cdr3_nt: TGTGCCAGCAGGCCCGGGACGGACATATCCTTAGCCAAAAACATTCAGTACTTC
cdr3_aa: CASRPGTDISLAKNIQYF

cdr3_length: 15
clone_size: .
d_call: TRBD1
v_call: TRBV5-1
j_call: TRBJ1-4
cdr3_nt: TGCGCCAGCAGCTTGTCCGGACAGGGTGTAGAAAAACTGTTTTTT
cdr3_aa: CASSLSGQGVEKLFF

cdr3_length: 14
clone_size: .
d_call: TRBD1
v_call: TRBV5-1
j_call: TRBJ2-5
cdr3_nt: TGCGCCAGCACCCCATCAGGGGGAGTAGAGACCCAGTACTTC
cdr3_aa: CASTPSGGVETQYF

cdr3_length: 15
clone_size: once
d_call: TRBD1
v_call: TRBV18
j_call: TRBJ2-5
cdr3_nt: TGTGCCAGCTCACCCATTCACGGACAGGTCGAGACCCAGTACTTC
cdr3_aa: CASSPIHGQVETQYF

cdr3_length: 15
clone_size: many
d_call: TRBD2
v_call: TRBV25-1
j_call: TRBJ2-7
cdr3_nt: TGTGCCAGCAGTGGAACGGAGACTAGCAATCACGAGCAGTACTTC
cdr3_aa: CASSGTETSNHEQYF

cdr3_length: 15
clone_size: few
d_call: .
v_call: TRBV10-3
j_call: TRBJ1-1
cdr3_nt: TGTGCCATCAGTGAGTCGACACAGCTGAACACTGAAGCTTTCTTT
cdr3_aa: CAISESTQLNTEAFF

cdr3_length: 14
clone_size: .
d_call: TRBD2
v_call: TRBV2
j_call: TRBJ2-1
cdr3_nt: TGTGCCAGCATAGCGGGAGTGATATACAATGAGCAGTTCTTC
cdr3_aa: CASIAGVIYNEQFF

cdr3_length: 15
clone_size: few
d_call: .
v_call: TRBV25-1
j_call: TRBJ2-1
cdr3_nt: TGTGCCAGCAGTGAAGGAGAGGGCTCCTACAATGAGCAGTTCTTC
cdr3_aa: CASSEGEGSYNEQFF